The 15 T cell receptor beta chains reported below all come from one sample, sequenced in a study of shared clonotypes between healthy human individuals. Assay used: immunoSEQ multiplex PCR; TCRdb lists only in-frame clones, some missing. The top ten clones hold less than 0.3% of a sample with roughly 810,000 clones, 96% of them seen once. Selected positively for CCR7 and CD45RO-negative, naive CD8 cells excluded terminally differentiated effector memory CD45RA+ cells. The source material was naive CD8+ T cells sorted from blood. Receptors were obtained from a man under 40 in good health.

The genes are TRBV5-1 and TRBJ2-7, with TRBD1 identical over 8 bases. Per the germline V gene, CDR1 is SGHRS and CDR2 is YFSETQ. The CDR3 covers 14 residues. V dropped 0 bases and J dropped 4; count of bases not matched to a gene: 3. CDR3 loop: CASSLAQGAYEQYF. In DNA, the CDR3 is TGCGCCAGCAGCTTGGCTCAGGGGGCGTACGAGCAGTACTTC.

This sequence joins TRBV29-1 and TRBJ2-7; TRBD1 matches 9 bases. CDR3 size: 16 residues. Trimming removed 2 bases from V and 3 bases from J; junction bases left unmatched: 11. Per the germline V gene, CDR1 is SQVTM and CDR2 is ANQGSEA. The CDR3 DNA is TGCAGCGTTGAATTTGAGGGCCGGGACAGGGTCTACGAGCAGTACTTC. It encodes CSVEFEGRDRVYEQYF.

This chain connects TRBV19 to TRBJ2-7; TRBD2 might be the D (5 bases). The CDR3 loop spans 15 amino acids. From germline, CDR1 is LNHDA and CDR2 SQIVND (reference sequence). The V end was cut by 6 bases, the J end by 4 bases, with 19 bases between. The CDR3, as DNA: TGTGCCAGTAGGATCAAAGTGGGAGTACTGTACGAGCAGTACTTC. As protein: CASRIKVGVLYEQYF.

As concerns this clone: The sample contains more than one DNA sequence encoding this CDR3. The V call is TRBV29-1, the J call TRBJ2-7; 8 nucleotides align to TRBD1. In germline, CDR1 is SQVTM, CDR2 ANQGSEA. The CDR3 sequence is 14 residues long. Losses at the gene ends were 3 bases for V and 0 bases for J; bases not matched to a gene: 4. The CDR3 DNA reads as TGCAGCGTTGAGCGACAGGGGAGCTCCTACGAGCAGTACTTC. Protein product: CSVERQGSSYEQYF.

Concerning this clone itself: Other DNA sequences of this sample code for an identical CDR3. The V call is TRBV29-1, the J call TRBJ2-1; 7 bases line up with TRBD2. CDR3 length equals 13 residues. Trimming cost V 2 bases and J 3 bases; bases outside gene matches: 1. In germline, CDR1 is SQVTM, CDR2 ANQGSEA. The CDR3 coding sequence is TGCAGCGTTGAACTAGCGGACTACAATGAGCAGTTCTTC. Translating gives CSVELADYNEQFF.

The chain couples TRBV2 to TRBJ1-2; D not certain. Trimming stripped 11 bases from V and 6 bases from J, with 19 bases between. From germline, CDR1 is SNHLY and CDR2 FYNNEI. The CDR3 consists of 13 residues. Here the CDR3 reads CALLDGLIDGYTF. The CDR3, as DNA: TGTGCCCTCTTAGACGGACTGATCGATGGCTACACCTTC.

The V call is TRBV7-2, the J call TRBJ2-5, with D possibly being TRBD1 (6 bases). Germline CDR1 SGHTA, CDR2 FQGNSA. CDR3 length equals 16 residues. V lost 1 base, J lost 4 bases, and 16 bases lay in between. The CDR3 bases are TGTGCCAGCAGCTTAGTGCAAGGGGGATCGGGAGAGACCCAGTACTTC. It specifies CASSLVQGGSGETQYF. The entire variable domain, with the rest obtained from reference TRBV7-2 and TRBJ2-5, is as follows: GAGVSQSPSNKVTEKGKDVELRCDPISGHTALYWYRQSLGQGLEFLIYFQGNSAPDKSGLPSDRFSAERTGGSVSTLTIQRTQQEDSAVYLCASSLVQGGSGETQYFGPGTRLLVL.

The chain is built from TRBV18 and TRBJ2-3, with D possibly TRBD2 on 6 matching bases. V lost 0 bases, J lost 3 bases, and 22 bases lay in between. The CDR3 has 19 residues. Germline CDR1 is KGHSH and CDR2 is LQKENI. This chain's CDR3 is CASSPPPGTSNLKTDTQYF. The DNA for the CDR3 is TGTGCCAGCTCACCACCCCCGGGTACTAGCAACCTTAAAACAGATACGCAGTATTTT.

A few counts support this clone. The CDR3 loop reads CASSLPQGAGEKLFF. CDR3 sequence (DNA): TGTGCCAGCAGTTTGCCCCAGGGGGCTGGAGAAAAACTGTTTTTT. The chain employs TRBV28 and TRBJ1-4; TRBD1 agrees at 8 bases. Germline V gives CDR1 MDHEN, CDR2 SYDVKM. The CDR3 has 15 amino acids. V dropped 3 bases and J dropped 8; count of bases not matched to a gene: 8.

V gene TRBV5-1 combines with J gene TRBJ2-6; no firm D call. V lost 1 base to trimming and J lost 0 bases, with 11 bases between them. The germline V gene encodes CDR1 SGHRS and CDR2 YFSETQ. This CDR3 spans 17 amino acids. CDR3 sequence: CASSLTARYSGANVLTF. The CDR3 DNA reads TGCGCCAGCAGCTTGACGGCAAGGTACTCTGGGGCCAACGTCCTGACTTTC. Full variable domain (missing parts from reference TRBV5-1 and TRBJ2-6): KAGVTQTPRYLIKTRGQQVTLSCSPISGHRSVSWYQQTPGQGLQFLFEYFSETQRNKGNFPGRFSGRQFSNSRSEMNVSTLELGDSALYLCASSLTARYSGANVLTFGAGSRLTVL.

The J gene is TRBJ1-3, the V gene TRBV9, with 8 bases identical to TRBD1. The J segment lost 7 bases and the V segment lost 4 bases, leaving 4 bases of the junction unmatched. This CDR3 region has 13 residues. Germline CDR1 reads SGDLS; CDR2 reads YYNGEE. This chain's CDR3 is CASSPRTGNTIYF. The CDR3 coding sequence is TGTGCCAGCAGCCCCCGGACAGGGAACACCATATATTTT.

This chain connects TRBV7-8 to TRBJ2-3; 11 bases map to TRBD2. Germline V gene sequence: CDR1 SGHVS, CDR2 FQNEAQ. The CDR3 extends over 15 amino acids. Trimming took 5 bases from V and 5 from J; bases not matched to a gene: 6. CDR3 protein: CASSQTSGRIDTQYF. Here the CDR3 DNA reads TGTGCCAGCAGCCAAACTAGCGGGAGAATAGATACGCAGTATTTT.

The chain recombines TRBV29-1 with TRBJ2-7; no clear D gene. Deletions cut 7 bases from V and 4 bases from J, with 14 bases between. Looked up from germline, CDR1 is SQVTM and CDR2 is ANQGSEA. This CDR3 spans 12 amino acids. This CDR3 reads CSARTDSYEQYF. For the CDR3, the DNA is TGCAGCGCCCGGACGGATTCGTACGAGCAGTACTTC.

The chain recombines TRBV7-9 with TRBJ2-7; D is undetermined. Per germline, CDR1 SEHNR and CDR2 FQNEAQ (reference sequence). The CDR3 length is 13 residues. The ends were cut back, 0 bases at V and 3 bases at J, with 6 bases in the middle. CDR3 residues: CASSLAHHYEQYF. The DNA of the CDR3 is TGTGCCAGCAGCTTAGCCCACCACTACGAGCAGTACTTC.

This rearrangement joins TRBV28 to TRBJ1-2; D gene ambiguous. V was shortened by 2 bases and J by 2 bases, with 12 bases between the two germline ends. The germline CDR1 and CDR2 sequences are MDHEN and SYDVKM. There are 15 residues in the CDR3. The CDR3 nucleotides are TGTGCCAGCAGTTTAACTCCGGACGGGAACTATGGCTACACCTTC. Translated, it gives CASSLTPDGNYGYTF.